This TCR beta chain was sequenced for a study of cytomegalovirus exposure and HLA in healthy donors. Findings and limits, study-wide: Across donors, sequencing depth was assumed by presence/absence analyses to be roughly uniform. Within a later analysis, the majority of CMV-associated TCR beta chains appeared HLA-restricted. Accurate predictions that matched the HLA-A and HLA-B alleles of most subjects were reportedly made from TCR beta sequences. Donor immune exposure was known only as CMV serostatus.

PCR used 60 Vbeta primers and 13 Jbeta primers. TCRdb keeps only in-frame clones here, not all; method: immunoSEQ multiplex PCR. This sample yields approximately 170,000 clones, of which approximately 86% are seen a single time; less than 2% belongs to the top ten. About this clone itself: The antigen is not known.

This receptor was identified in a male donor in good health and CMV-seronegative. Sequencing was done on a sample of PBMCs.

CDR3 protein: CASSQDPRLDRGVEQYF. As DNA, the CDR3 is TGCGCCAGCAGCCAAGATCCACGACTAGACAGGGGGGTCGAGCAGTACTTC. V usage is TRBV4-1 and J usage is TRBJ2-7; 9 bases are shared with TRBD1. There are 17 residues in the CDR3. Losses at the gene ends were 0 bases for V and 6 bases for J; bases not matched to a gene: 12. Germline CDR1 is MGHRA and CDR2 is YSYEKL.